Shown below are 10 T cell receptor beta chains from a single sample sequenced in a study of shared clonotypes between healthy human individuals. Sequenced by immunoSEQ multiplex PCR; TCRdb stores in-frame clones only, minus some. The sample records 470,000 or so clones, 81% being singletons. The sequencing sample was made of PBMCs. These receptors came from a woman between 35 and 50 years old in good health. Some clones in this sample may be carry-over from other donors' samples.

This clone was picked up a small number of times. A far larger clone is only one base removed, so a read error is likely. The chain is built from TRBV29-1 and TRBJ1-2; 8 bases match TRBD1. Germline V lookup: CDR1 SQVTM, CDR2 ANQGSEA. The V and J ends lost 7 bases and 1 base, in that order; junction bases with no gene match: 5. The CDR3 consists of 13 residues. CDR3 residues: CSAGTGFNYGYTF. The CDR3 nucleotides are TGCAGCGCCGGGACAGGTTTTAACTATGGCTACACCTTC.

A word on this clone: Distinct nucleotide sequences in the sample also encode this CDR3. The chain links TRBV18 to TRBJ1-2; 10 nucleotides match TRBD1. CDR3 length: 14 residues. J gave up 3 bases and V 6 bases, and 4 bases lay outside the gene matches. Per the germline V gene, CDR1 is KGHSH and CDR2 is LQKENI. The CDR3 DNA reads as TGTGCCAGCTCGCCGGGGACAGGGGACTATGGCTACACCTTC. Translation: CASSPGTGDYGYTF.

V and J are TRBV7-3 and TRBJ2-3; TRBD2 is a possible D gene (6 bases). The germline CDR1 and CDR2 sequences are SGHTA and FQGTGA. Trimming cost V 5 bases and J 0 bases, with 12 bases left between them. The CDR3 spans 15 residues. Here the CDR3 DNA reads TGTGCCAGCAGCGACCTAGCGCACAGCACAGATACGCAGTATTTT. This codes for CASSDLAHSTDTQYF.

This clone was recorded a few times. Just one base apart from a much larger clone, this may be a read error. The V and J genes are TRBV5-6 and TRBJ2-5; D call uncertain. CDR1 is SGHDT, CDR2 YYEEEE, per germline. CDR3 length: 11 amino acids. Deletions cut 2 bases from V and 2 bases from J, with 1 base between. In DNA, the CDR3 is TGTGCCAGCAGCTTTCAAGAGACCCAGTACTTC. Translation: CASSFQETQYF.

In its sample, this clone was seen a few times. This probably arose from a read error, given a far larger clone one base away. Other DNA sequences in the same sample also yield this CDR3. J is TRBJ2-5 and V is TRBV7-9, with 8 bases matching TRBD2. The J call may not be correct, given that the DNA end is closer to TRBJ2-7. Germline V gives CDR1 SEHNR, CDR2 FQNEAQ (reference sequence). The CDR3 has 14 residues. This CDR3 is CASGKGDIAYEQYF. The CDR3 nucleotides are TGTGCTAGCGGGAAAGGGGACATAGCCTACGAGCAGTACTTC.

The chain recombines TRBV11-2 with TRBJ2-1, with 7 bases that match TRBD1. The junction had 7 bases not matched to a gene; V was cut back by 5 bases and J by 9 bases. This CDR3 contains 13 residues. The germline V gene has CDR1 SGHAT and CDR2 FQNNGV. The CDR3 spells CASSLQQGSEQFF. The CDR3 coding sequence is TGTGCCAGCAGCCTCCAACAGGGGTCTGAGCAGTTCTTC.

The gene calls are TRBV6-5 and TRBJ1-2, with a tentative D call TRBD1 (6 bases). There are 15 residues in the CDR3. The ends were cut back, 4 bases at V and 2 bases at J, with 14 bases in the middle. CDR1 MNHEY and CDR2 SVGAGI come from the germline V gene. In nucleotides, the CDR3 is TGTGCCAGCAGTTTACAAGGGGGAACCAACTATGGCTACACCTTC. It translates to CASSLQGGTNYGYTF.

The J gene is TRBJ2-2, the V gene TRBV30; 14 bases match TRBD2. Germline V gene sequence: CDR1 GTSNPN, CDR2 SVGIG (reference sequence). This CDR3 is built from 15 residues. V trimming: 3 bases; J trimming: 8 bases; junction bases outside the gene matches: 5. As DNA, the CDR3 is TGTGCCTGGAGCGGGACTAGCGGGAGTCCTGGGGAGCTGTTTTTT. Translating gives CAWSGTSGSPGELFF.

The gene calls are TRBV7-2 and TRBJ1-4; no firm D call. CDR3 length: 14 residues. Per germline, CDR1 SGHTA and CDR2 FQGNSA. V lost 1 base and J lost 8, with 11 bases in between. The DNA of the CDR3 is TGTGCCAGCAGCTTAGAACCCTTAGGGGAAAAACTGTTTTTT. Protein sequence: CASSLEPLGEKLFF. The whole variable domain, remainder taken from reference TRBV7-2 and TRBJ1-4, is GAGVSQSPSNKVTEKGKDVELRCDPISGHTALYWYRQSLGQGLEFLIYFQGNSAPDKSGLPSDRFSAERTGGSVSTLTIQRTQQEDSAVYLCASSLEPLGEKLFFGSGTQLSVL.

As to this clone: This may stem from a read error, because a much larger clone lies one nucleotide away. The chain joins TRBV6-1 to TRBJ1-3; D possibly corresponds to TRBD1 (6 bases). This CDR3 is built from 16 residues. CDR1 is MNHNS and CDR2 is SASEGT in the germline V gene. CDR3 DNA: TGTGCCAGCAGTGCGGGGACATTGGCGGATGGAAACACCATACATTTT. Its translation is CASSAGTLADGNTIHF.